This is a list of T cell receptor beta chains from one sample in a study of T cell repertoires in cytomegalovirus infection. Their antigens are not known. One entry per CDR3 protein, called by TCRdb with MiXCR from the reads. The data hold some 800,000 distinct CDR3 sequences, with around 29% observed a single time. Sequenced material: cultured CD8+ T cells from PBMCs, taken from culture after CMV antigen stimulation. Receptors originate from a human donor in good health (CMV status not recorded). Some clones in this sample may be carry-over from other donors' samples. Both conserved end residues are part of each CDR3.

j_gene: TRBJ2-3
v_gene: TRBV2
CDR3aa: CASTFPRLDRDFRDTQYF

j_gene: TRBJ1-5
v_gene: TRBV4-1
CDR3aa: CASRQGRGSQPQHF

j_gene: TRBJ1-1
v_gene: TRBV7-2
CDR3aa: CASSLWVRMNTEAFF

j_gene: TRBJ2-1
v_gene: TRBV12-3/TRBV12-4
CDR3aa: CASSLGTGNEQFF

j_gene: TRBJ2-1
v_gene: TRBV4-1
CDR3aa: CASSPPQGTEQFF

j_gene: TRBJ1-2
v_gene: TRBV4-1
CDR3aa: CASSQDPRGRPYGYTF

j_gene: TRBJ1-1
v_gene: TRBV7-2
CDR3aa: CASSLVGGQAPKGTEAFF

j_gene: TRBJ1-1
v_gene: TRBV14
CDR3aa: CASSFRDREFEAFF

j_gene: TRBJ2-1
v_gene: TRBV12-3/TRBV12-4
CDR3aa: CASSFGPRGSYNEQFF

j_gene: TRBJ2-5
v_gene: TRBV29-1
CDR3aa: CSVERPNGETQYF

j_gene: TRBJ2-5
v_gene: TRBV13
CDR3aa: CASSPELRANQETQYF

j_gene: TRBJ2-1
v_gene: TRBV15
CDR3aa: CATSGRQGPSLYNEQFF

j_gene: TRBJ1-6
v_gene: TRBV12-3/TRBV12-4
CDR3aa: CASSSEGESGSPLHF

j_gene: TRBJ2-3
v_gene: TRBV6-6
CDR3aa: CVSSPVVTTGVLSTDTQYF

j_gene: TRBJ2-2
v_gene: TRBV2
CDR3aa: CASRTLNGELFF

j_gene: TRBJ2-2
v_gene: TRBV20-1
CDR3aa: CSARNLGLAATGELFF

j_gene: TRBJ2-2
v_gene: TRBV6-1
CDR3aa: CASTLASGGSNTGELFF